Below are 5 T cell receptor beta chains sequenced from a single sample in a study of cytomegalovirus exposure and HLA in healthy donors. This PCR relied on a set of 60 Vbeta primers and 13 Jbeta primers. Sequencing used immunoSEQ multiplex PCR; TCRdb keeps in-frame clones, though not all of them. The profile covers about 120,000 clones, with 15% appearing a single time and about 2% taken by the ten largest. The specimen sequenced was PBMCs. These receptor sequences come from a woman aged 18-29 years in good health and CMV-seronegative.

In this sample, this clone turned up a few times. The genes are TRBV28 and TRBJ2-1; 12 nucleotides align to TRBD2. CDR3 length: 16 residues. The germline V gene encodes CDR1 MDHEN and CDR2 SYDVKM. Trimming cost V 3 bases and J 4 bases; bases outside gene matches: 4. The DNA of the CDR3 is TGTGCCAGCAGTTTGCCCCTAGCGGGAGGGTACAATGAGCAGTTCTTC. It specifies CASSLPLAGGYNEQFF.

This chain uses TRBV2 with TRBJ2-3, with TRBD2 identical over 10 bases. Germline V gene sequence: CDR1 SNHLY, CDR2 FYNNEI. The ends lost 7 bases at V and 3 bases at J; junction bases unmatched: 10. CDR3 length equals 16 residues. The CDR3 region is CASIRPSGSGTDTQYF. Here the CDR3 DNA reads TGTGCCAGCATTCGTCCTAGCGGGAGTGGTACAGATACGCAGTATTTT. The entire variable domain, with the rest obtained from reference TRBV2 and TRBJ2-3, is as follows: EPEVTQTPSHQVTQMGQEVILRCVPISNHLYFYWYRQILGQKVEFLVSFYNNEISEKSEIFDDQFSVERPDGSNFTLKIRSTKLEDSAMYFCASIRPSGSGTDTQYFGPGTRLTVL.

The sample holds a few counts of this clone. The V and J genes are TRBV6-1 and TRBJ2-7; 9 nucleotides line up with TRBD1. J lost 4 bases, V lost 4 bases, and 11 bases had no gene match. Per the germline V gene, CDR1 is MNHNS and CDR2 is SASEGT. The length of the CDR3 is 16 residues. The CDR3 protein is CASSAAMTGGVYEQYF. CDR3 coding DNA: TGTGCCAGCAGTGCGGCAATGACAGGGGGGGTATACGAGCAGTACTTC.

The CDR3 protein is CASSAAGGNIQYF. The CDR3 nucleotides are TGTGCCAGCAGCGCAGCCGGGGGAAACATTCAGTACTTC. V and J are TRBV9 and TRBJ2-4; possibly TRBD2 for D (6 bases). Germline CDR1 is SGDLS and CDR2 is YYNGEE. V lost 3 bases to trimming and J lost 6 bases, with 10 bases between them. The CDR3 has 13 amino acids.

This clone was counted between two and nine times. CDR3 DNA: TGCAGCGTTGAAGCGAGCGGGAGCTACGAGCAGTACTTC. Amino acids: CSVEASGSYEQYF. The J gene is TRBJ2-7, the V gene TRBV29-1, with TRBD2 matching over 8 bases. J was trimmed by 3 bases and V by 1 base; bases with no gene match: 2. Germline CDR1 SQVTM, CDR2 ANQGSEA. This CDR3 contains 13 residues.